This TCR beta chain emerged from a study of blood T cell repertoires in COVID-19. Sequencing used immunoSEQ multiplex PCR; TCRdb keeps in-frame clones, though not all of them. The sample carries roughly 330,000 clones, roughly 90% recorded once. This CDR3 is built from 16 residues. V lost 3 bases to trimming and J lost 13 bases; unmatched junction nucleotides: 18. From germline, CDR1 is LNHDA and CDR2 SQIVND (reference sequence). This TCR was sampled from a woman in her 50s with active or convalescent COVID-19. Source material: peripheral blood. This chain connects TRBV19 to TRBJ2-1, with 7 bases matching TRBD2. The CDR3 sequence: CASSMAEGWGGRKQFF. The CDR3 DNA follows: TGTGCCAGTAGTATGGCCGAGGGCTGGGGGGGTCGGAAACAGTTCTTC.